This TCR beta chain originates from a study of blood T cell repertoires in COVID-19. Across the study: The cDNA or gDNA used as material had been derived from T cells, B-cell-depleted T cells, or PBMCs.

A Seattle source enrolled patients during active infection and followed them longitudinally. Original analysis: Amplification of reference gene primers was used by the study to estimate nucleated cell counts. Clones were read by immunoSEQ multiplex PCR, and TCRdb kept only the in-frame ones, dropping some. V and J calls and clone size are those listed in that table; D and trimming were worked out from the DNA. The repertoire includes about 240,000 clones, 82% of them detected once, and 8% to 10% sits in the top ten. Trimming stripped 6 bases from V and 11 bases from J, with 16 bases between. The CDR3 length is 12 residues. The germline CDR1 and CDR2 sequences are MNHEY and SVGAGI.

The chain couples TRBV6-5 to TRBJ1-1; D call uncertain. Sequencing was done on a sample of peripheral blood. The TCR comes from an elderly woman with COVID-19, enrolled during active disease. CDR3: CASSRESGFAFF. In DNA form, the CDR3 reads TGTGCCAGCAGCCGGGAGTCGGGTTTTGCTTTCTTT.